This TCR beta chain was retrieved from a study of human T cells and chemical hapten exposure. The V gene's germline CDR1 is MGHDK and CDR2 SYGVNS. The germline V and J ends were trimmed by 6 bases and 2 bases, with 15 bases remaining between them. The CDR3 runs to 15 residues. The time point was: pre-sensitization, week 0. Described treatment: therapeutic diphenylcyclopropenone sensitization with weekly scalp DPC. TCRdb called the RACE reads again in MiXCR, with one record for every CDR3 protein. The sample yields some 300,000 distinct CDR3 sequences, approximately 5.8% seen once. The chain has TRBV25-1 and TRBJ2-3, with D maybe TRBD1 (6 bases). The source was whole blood, collected in connection with sensitization to the hapten diphenylcyclopropenone (DPC). The receptor was isolated from a woman aged 18-30 years with alopecia areata. Some clones in this sample may be carry-over from other donors' samples. CDR3 bases: TGTGCCAGCAGCCCCGACAGGTTCTCCACAGATACGCAGTATTTT. This translates into CASSPDRFSTDTQYF.